The 16 T cell receptor beta chains reported below all come from one sample, sequenced in a study of shared clonotypes between healthy human individuals. Sequencing was performed with immunoSEQ multiplex PCR; in TCRdb, only in-frame clones are kept and a portion is missing. The sample includes around 2.5 million clones, roughly 93% of them seen just once. The source material was naive CD4+ T cells from PBMCs. As to subset: CD45RA+ positively selected. These receptors were obtained from a man younger than 35 in good health. Some clones in this sample may be carry-over from other donors' samples.

The chain couples TRBV5-1 to TRBJ1-1, with D perhaps TRBD1 (5 bases). The ends were cut back, 3 bases at V and 1 base at J, with 10 bases in the middle. CDR1 and CDR2 (germline): SGHRS, YFSETQ. The CDR3 loop spans 14 amino acids. CDR3 protein: CASSWDVRNTEAFF. The CDR3 coding sequence is TGCGCCAGCAGCTGGGACGTCCGGAACACTGAAGCTTTCTTT.

This clone was detected once. V usage is TRBV19 and J usage is TRBJ2-5; D is possibly TRBD1 (5 bases). Trimming stripped 6 bases from V and 5 bases from J, with 13 bases between. Germline-derived CDR1 and CDR2 are LNHDA and SQIVND (reference sequence). The CDR3 loop spans 13 amino acids. CDR3: CASSEQVSETQYF. The CDR3, as DNA: TGTGCCAGTAGCGAACAGGTTTCGGAGACCCAGTACTTC.

The chain carries TRBV28 and TRBJ1-2, with D possibly matching TRBD1 (6 bases). The germline V gene encodes CDR1 MDHEN and CDR2 SYDVKM. The V end lost 3 bases, the J end lost 1 base, and 15 bases lay between the germline ends. The CDR3 totals 16 residues. CDR3 DNA: TGTGCCAGCAGTTTCCCTGGGGGGGCCTTTAACTATGGCTACACCTTC. It translates to CASSFPGGAFNYGYTF.

DNA of the CDR3: TGTGCCAGCAGGCTCCGGGACAGCTTATACGAGCAGTACTTC. This gives the protein CASRLRDSLYEQYF. V is TRBV6-1 and J is TRBJ2-7, with 7 positions matching TRBD1. CDR1 is MNHNS and CDR2 is SASEGT in the germline V gene. The CDR3 length is 14 residues. V lost 6 bases, J lost 4 bases, and 9 bases stayed unmatched.

V gene TRBV28 combines with J gene TRBJ1-1; D is unresolved. Germline CDR1 is MDHEN and CDR2 is SYDVKM. Between the trimmed V and J ends, which lost 0 bases and 8 bases, there was a span of 7 bases. The CDR3 sequence is 12 residues long. The CDR3 loop is CASSLWSDEAFF. DNA for the CDR3: TGTGCCAGCAGTTTATGGAGCGACGAAGCTTTCTTT.

The CDR3 sequence is CASSPWGRANYEQYF. CDR3 nucleotides: TGTGCCAGCAGTCCATGGGGCAGGGCTAACTACGAGCAGTACTTC. This chain joins TRBV28 and TRBJ2-7; TRBD1 is a possible D gene (5 bases). This CDR3 is 15 amino acids long. V was pared by 5 bases and J by 3 bases, with 17 bases between. Germline CDR1 reads MDHEN; CDR2 reads SYDVKM.

Note on this clone: At the DNA level, this CDR3 is encoded by other sequences in the same sample as well. V is TRBV29-1 and J is TRBJ2-4, with D hard to call. The V and J ends lost 4 bases and 0 bases respectively, with 7 bases between them. The length of the CDR3 is 13 residues. In germline, CDR1 is SQVTM, CDR2 ANQGSEA. CDR3 bases: TGCAGCGTTGGGGGAAGAGCCAAAAACATTCAGTACTTC. Translation: CSVGGRAKNIQYF.

The chain links TRBV7-7 to TRBJ1-3; D remains ambiguous. The CDR3 is made up of 16 amino acids. Deletions cut 5 bases from V and 0 bases from J, with 14 bases between. CDR1 and CDR2 from the germline V gene are SSHAT and FNYEAQ (reference sequence). The CDR3 DNA sequence: TGTGCCAGCAGCCGACTCGACATCTCCTCTGGAAACACCATATATTTT. Translation gives CASSRLDISSGNTIYF.

The CDR3 region is CASSRLGTSETQYF. CDR3 DNA: TGTGCCAGCAGCCGCCTTGGGACCTCAGAGACCCAGTACTTC. V is TRBV7-2 and J is TRBJ2-5; tentatively, D is TRBD1 or TRBD2 (5 bases each). Germline V lookup: CDR1 SGHTA, CDR2 FQGNSA. V lost 5 bases and J 4 bases, leaving 14 bases between the germline ends. The CDR3 spans 14 residues.

This chain links TRBV2 with TRBJ2-2; 8 nucleotides match TRBD2. The germline gives CDR1 SNHLY, CDR2 FYNNEI. The CDR3 sequence is 14 residues long. V lost 7 bases, J lost 1 base, and 2 bases stayed unmatched. The CDR3 nucleotides are TGTGCCAGCAAAACTAGCGGGAACACCGGGGAGCTGTTTTTT. It yields the protein CASKTSGNTGELFF.

The J gene is TRBJ1-1, the V gene TRBV25-1; possibly TRBD1 for D (5 bases). Germline CDR1 is MGHDK and CDR2 is SYGVNS. The V end was cut by 11 bases, the J end by 1 base, with 14 bases between. CDR3 size: 13 residues. The CDR3 sequence is CARPGGGNTEAFF. As DNA, the CDR3 is TGTGCCCGCCCCGGGGGGGGGAACACTGAAGCTTTCTTT.

A remark on this clone: The sample carries other DNA sequences with the same CDR3. V gene TRBV6-1 combines with J gene TRBJ2-7; 7 bases agree with TRBD2. Germline CDR1 is MNHNS and CDR2 is SASEGT. The CDR3 contains 15 residues. V lost 1 base and J lost 0; bases outside the gene matches: 3. CDR3 region: CASSEGGGSSYEQYF. In nucleotides, the CDR3 is TGTGCCAGCAGTGAAGGAGGCGGGAGCTCCTACGAGCAGTACTTC.

The rearrangement uses TRBV27 and TRBJ1-3; tentatively, D is TRBD1 (5 bases). Per the germline V gene, CDR1 is MNHEY and CDR2 is SMNVEV (reference sequence). The V end was cut by 6 bases, the J end by 0 bases, with 21 bases between. The CDR3 length is 18 residues. The chain's CDR3 is CASRELGDKRGSGNTIYF. CDR3 sequence (DNA): TGTGCCAGCAGAGAACTTGGGGATAAAAGGGGCTCTGGAAACACCATATATTTT.

CDR3 amino acids: CASSKSNGRPNYGYTF. CDR3 in DNA: TGTGCCAGCAGCAAAAGCAACGGGAGGCCGAACTATGGCTACACCTTC. This chain joins TRBV21-1 and TRBJ1-2. TRBV21-1 is classified as a pseudogene. The length of the CDR3 is 16 residues.

V gene TRBV6-5 combines with J gene TRBJ1-4; D not certain. Germline V gives CDR1 MNHEY, CDR2 SVGAGI. The CDR3 sequence is 14 residues long. V was cut by 4 bases and J by 2 bases, with 8 bases left in between. CDR3 coding DNA: TGTGCCAGCAGTTCCCATACGACTAATGAAAAACTGTTTTTT. Amino acid sequence: CASSSHTTNEKLFF.

On this clone itself: The identical CDR3 is also encoded by other nucleotide sequences in the sample. The genes are TRBV7-3 and TRBJ2-1, with TRBD2 matching 8 bases. Germline CDR1 and CDR2: SGHTA and FQGTGA. J lost 7 bases, V lost 5 bases, and 10 bases had no gene match. This CDR3 is built from 15 residues. The CDR3 is CASSPPGGAGNEQFF. The DNA of the CDR3 is TGTGCCAGCAGCCCGCCGGGAGGGGCCGGGAATGAGCAGTTCTTC.